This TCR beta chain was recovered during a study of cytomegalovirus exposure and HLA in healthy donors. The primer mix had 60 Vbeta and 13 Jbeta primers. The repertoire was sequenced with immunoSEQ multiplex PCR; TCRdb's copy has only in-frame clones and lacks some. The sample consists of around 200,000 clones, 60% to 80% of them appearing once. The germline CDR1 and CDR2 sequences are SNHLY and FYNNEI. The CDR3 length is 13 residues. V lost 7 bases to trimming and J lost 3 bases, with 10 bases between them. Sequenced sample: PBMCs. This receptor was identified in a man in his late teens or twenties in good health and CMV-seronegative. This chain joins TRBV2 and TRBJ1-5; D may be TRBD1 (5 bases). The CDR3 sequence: CASTGQLNQPQHF. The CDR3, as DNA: TGTGCCAGCACAGGGCAGCTCAATCAGCCCCAGCATTTT.